The next 28 T cell receptor beta chains were all read from a single sample in a study of T cells in Graves' hyperthyroidism and ophthalmopathy. Amplification targeted TCR beta CDR3 regions from RNA transcripts. A set of HTBI primers served as the primers for a first-round RT-PCR of the TCR CDR3. TCRdb itself ran the multiplex PCR reads through MiXCR, one entry per CDR3 protein. This table has over 300,000 distinct CDR3 sequences, approximately 15% appearing once. The sample consisted of blood. The source is a woman aged 60 to 75 with Graves' hyperthyroidism.

This clonotype was observed many times. The chain couples TRBV7-9 to TRBJ1-1; possible D gene TRBD1, 6 bases. V was clipped by 4 bases and J by 4 bases, with 19 bases between them. The CDR3 covers 16 residues. From germline, CDR1 is SEHNR and CDR2 FQNEAQ (reference sequence). For the CDR3, the DNA is TGTGCCAGCAGCTCCCATCCGTGGGGGGGCGGCACTGAAGCTTTCTTT. Translated: CASSSHPWGGGTEAFF. The full variable domain, its missing parts supplied by reference TRBV7-9 and TRBJ1-1, is DTGVSQNPRHKITKRGQNVTFRCDPISEHNRLYWYRQTLGQGPEFLTYFQNEAQLEKSRLLSDRFSAERPKGSFSTLEIQRTEQGDSAMYLCASSSHPWGGGTEAFFGQGTRLTVV.

This clonotype has a count of ten or more. J is TRBJ2-5 and V is TRBV7-8, with 11 bases lining up with TRBD2. The V and J ends lost 5 bases and 4 bases, in that order; junction bases with no gene match: 9. The CDR3 covers 16 residues. Germline CDR1 SGHVS, CDR2 FQNEAQ. For the CDR3, the DNA is TGTGCCAGCAGCCCCACACTAGCGGGAGTGGGAGAGACCCAGTACTTC. Its translation is CASSPTLAGVGETQYF.

The J gene is TRBJ2-1, the V gene TRBV19, with 7 bases lining up with TRBD2. The CDR3 consists of 15 residues. Germline CDR1 LNHDA, CDR2 SQIVND (reference sequence). V trimming: 8 bases; J trimming: 0 bases; junction bases outside the gene matches: 7. The CDR3 sequence: CASRNTGGSYNEQFF. CDR3 nucleotide sequence: TGTGCCAGTCGAAATACGGGGGGCTCCTACAATGAGCAGTTCTTC.

This clonotype was seen at least ten times. In DNA form, the CDR3 reads TGCAGTGCCCTGGACAGGGACAATGAGCAGTTCTTC. It translates to CSALDRDNEQFF. V usage is TRBV20-1 and J usage is TRBJ2-1; 8 bases map to TRBD1. The V gene's germline CDR1 is DFQATT and CDR2 SNEGSKA (reference sequence). The V gene end was trimmed by 6 bases and the J gene end by 5 bases; junction bases not matched to a gene: 3. CDR3 length equals 12 residues.

Ten or more counts support this clonotype. The genes are TRBV20-1 and TRBJ2-3; 12 nucleotides align to TRBD2. From germline, CDR1 is DFQATT and CDR2 SNEGSKA (reference sequence). The CDR3 spans 17 residues. Losses at the gene ends were 0 bases for V and 3 bases for J; bases not matched to a gene: 7. In nucleotides, the CDR3 is TGCAGTGCTAGAGACCCCCAGACTAGCGGGAGAACAGATACGCAGTATTTT. It translates to CSARDPQTSGRTDTQYF.

This clonotype was seen a handful of times. This rearrangement joins TRBV6-1 to TRBJ1-3; D unclear. In germline, CDR1 is MNHNS, CDR2 SASEGT. V lost 6 bases and J 3 bases, leaving 12 bases between the germline ends. This CDR3 has 14 amino acids. The CDR3 here is CASRPGSIGNTIYF. The CDR3 DNA reads as TGTGCCAGCAGACCGGGTTCCATTGGAAACACCATATATTTT.

This clonotype was observed a few times. The genes are TRBV6-1 and TRBJ1-4; tentative D call: TRBD1 (5 bases). The V and J ends lost 6 bases and 2 bases respectively, with 10 bases between them. CDR1 is MNHNS, CDR2 SASEGT, per germline. The CDR3 spans 14 residues. The DNA of the CDR3 is TGTGCCAGCAGCGGGGGATCCACTAATGAAAAACTGTTTTTT. It translates to CASSGGSTNEKLFF.

The chain couples TRBV24-1 to TRBJ2-1, with 8 bases that match TRBD2. Germline CDR1 KGHDR, CDR2 SFDVKD. The CDR3 totals 16 residues. V lost 1 base, J lost 5 bases, and 6 bases stayed unmatched. CDR3: CATSDFGGAYDNEQFF. CDR3 nucleotides: TGTGCCACCAGTGATTTCGGGGGGGCCTACGACAATGAGCAGTTCTTC.

In this sample, this clonotype turned up many times. This chain connects TRBV5-5 to TRBJ2-3; a weak D match, TRBD2 (6 bases). The V gene lost 4 bases and the J gene lost 0 bases, with 9 bases spanning the gap. Germline CDR1 and CDR2: SGHKS and YYEKEE (reference sequence). The CDR3 totals 14 residues. The CDR3 coding sequence is TGTGCCAGCAGCCCGGGAGATAGCACAGATACGCAGTATTTT. Amino acids: CASSPGDSTDTQYF.

This clonotype has only a few counts. The J gene is TRBJ1-2, the V gene TRBV30; D possibly corresponds to TRBD1 (5 bases). The V end lost 3 bases, the J end lost 7 bases, and 9 bases lay between the germline ends. CDR1 and CDR2 from the germline V gene are GTSNPN and SVGIG (reference sequence). The CDR3 contains 11 residues. CDR3 region: CAWREDIGYTF. As DNA, the CDR3 is TGTGCCTGGAGGGAGGACATTGGCTACACCTTC.

This clonotype was counted many times. This sequence joins TRBV6-6 and TRBJ1-3; no clear D. The V and J ends lost 0 bases and 2 bases respectively, with 11 bases between them. Germline loops: CDR1 MNHNY, CDR2 SVGAGI (reference sequence). This CDR3 spans 16 amino acids. The CDR3 sequence is CASSYSGPGTGNTIYF. Written as DNA, the CDR3 is TGTGCCAGCAGTTACTCGGGTCCTGGGACTGGAAACACCATATATTTT.

On this clonotype itself: Possible read error: a much larger clone is one base away. The gene calls are TRBV6-1 and TRBJ2-2; D might be TRBD1 or TRBD2, each matching 5 bases. The CDR3 consists of 15 residues. Germline CDR1 MNHNS, CDR2 SASEGT. CDR3 nucleotides: TGTGCCAGCAGATACAGTGGGACGAACACCGGGAAGCTGTTTTTT. It codes for CASRYSGTNTGKLFF.

The chain recombines TRBV11-1 with TRBJ2-7; 7 bases are a match to TRBD2. Germline V gene data show CDR1 as SGHAT and CDR2 as FQDESV (reference sequence). The CDR3 sequence is 15 residues long. With 5 bases clipped from V and 3 bases from J, the junction kept 10 bases outside the gene matches. The CDR3 DNA is TGTGCCAGCAGCCCCAGAGGCGGGAGTGGCTACGAGCAGTACTTC. Translating it yields CASSPRGGSGYEQYF. The variable domain in full, completed from reference TRBV11-1 and TRBJ2-7, reads EAEVAQSPRYKITEKSQAVAFWCDPISGHATLYWYRQILGQGPELLVQFQDESVVDDSQLPKDRFSAERLKGVDSTLKIQPAELGDSAMYLCASSPRGGSGYEQYFGPGTRLTVT.

As for this clonotype: A read error is possible here, since a much larger clone lies one base away. A read error is likely, as this CDR3 ends without the conserved phenylalanine or tryptophan. The chain couples TRBV2 to TRBJ2-1; D is undetermined. The V gene's germline CDR1 is SNHLY and CDR2 FYNNEI. Trimming cost V 6 bases and J 5 bases, with 5 bases left between them. This CDR3 region has 11 residues. CDR3 amino acids: CASSYNNEQFS. The CDR3 DNA sequence: TGTGCCAGCAGCTACAACAATGAGCAGTTCTCC.

CDR3 sequence: CASSYSQGPEFGNTIYF. CDR3 sequence (DNA): TGTGCCAGCAGTTACTCCCAGGGGCCAGAATTTGGAAACACCATATATTTT. This chain links TRBV6-5 with TRBJ1-3, with a weak D call TRBD1 (6 bases). This CDR3 has 17 residues. The germline V gene encodes CDR1 MNHEY and CDR2 SVGAGI. Between the trimmed V and J ends, which lost 0 bases and 3 bases, there was a span of 15 bases.

This clonotype was detected ten times or more. The CDR3 bases are TGTGCCAGCAGGTTAACCGGACAGACTGCTAGTTCACCCCTCCACTTT. Its protein is CASRLTGQTASSPLHF. V usage is TRBV28 and J usage is TRBJ1-6; perhaps TRBD1 as D (6 bases). Germline lookup yields CDR1 MDHEN and CDR2 SYDVKM. Trimming took 6 bases from V and 9 from J, leaving 21 bases between them. The CDR3 contains 16 residues.

This clonotype was seen at least ten times. This sequence joins TRBV11-2 and TRBJ1-4, with D perhaps TRBD1 (5 bases). Trimming removed 5 bases at V and 7 bases at J, with 17 bases between. The germline V gene has CDR1 SGHAT and CDR2 FQNNGV. CDR3 length: 15 residues. The CDR3 here is CASSTQGVSGEKLFF. In DNA, the CDR3 is TGTGCCAGCAGCACTCAAGGGGTTTCTGGTGAAAAACTGTTTTTT.

The V call is TRBV5-4, the J call TRBJ2-3; 13 positions match TRBD2. Germline trimming cut 1 base from V and 4 bases from J; bases unmatched to any gene: 3. The CDR3 contains 16 residues. Germline CDR1 SGHNT, CDR2 YYREEE (reference sequence). The CDR3, as DNA: TGTGCCAGCAGCTTGTGGACTAGCGGGAGTGCAGATACGCAGTATTTT. Protein product: CASSLWTSGSADTQYF.

In this sample, this clonotype turned up many times. V usage is TRBV24-1 and J usage is TRBJ2-4; maybe TRBD2 (6 bases). V lost 3 bases and J 3 bases, leaving 17 bases between the germline ends. CDR1 is KGHDR and CDR2 is SFDVKD in the germline V gene. The CDR3 is 17 residues long. The CDR3 spells CATSDNSPGVDKNIQYF. The CDR3 DNA is TGTGCCACCAGTGATAATAGCCCGGGAGTTGACAAAAACATTCAGTACTTC.

This clonotype was picked up many times. The chain recombines TRBV11-2 with TRBJ2-1; 10 bases line up with TRBD2. Germline-derived CDR1 and CDR2 are SGHAT and FQNNGV. Trimming cost V 1 base and J 4 bases; bases outside gene matches: 4. The CDR3 runs 16 residues. CDR3 loop: CASSLVLAGGYNEQFF. In DNA, the CDR3 is TGTGCCAGCAGCTTAGTGTTAGCGGGGGGTTACAATGAGCAGTTCTTC.

The rearrangement joins TRBV10-3 to TRBJ2-1; 9 positions agree with TRBD2. The CDR3 sequence is 17 residues long. CDR1 and CDR2 (germline): ENHRY, SYGVKD. V was pared by 5 bases and J by 4 bases, with 12 bases of the junction left unmatched. This CDR3 reads CAISPPRGREGYNEQFF. The CDR3 coding sequence is TGTGCCATCAGTCCCCCTCGTGGGCGGGAGGGTTACAATGAGCAGTTCTTC.

The sample holds a few counts of this clonotype. This rearrangement joins TRBV7-2 to TRBJ1-2; 9 bases agree with TRBD1. After removal of 5 bases from V and 4 bases from J, the junction contained 5 bases not matched to a gene. In germline, CDR1 is SGHTA, CDR2 FQGNSA. This CDR3 region has 14 residues. The CDR3 here is CASSRDRDFYGYTF. CDR3 nucleotide sequence: TGTGCCAGCAGCCGGGACAGGGACTTCTATGGCTACACCTTC.

The table lists this clonotype with many counts. The chain carries TRBV2 and TRBJ2-3; possibly TRBD2 for D (5 bases). This CDR3 is 13 amino acids long. Trimming shortened V by 7 bases and J by 7 bases, and 15 bases separated the two germline ends. Germline assignment: CDR1 SNHLY and CDR2 FYNNEI. DNA of the CDR3: TGTGCCAGCACCATTACGGGGAGCAATACGCAGTATTTT. Protein sequence: CASTITGSNTQYF.

The rearrangement joins TRBV30 to TRBJ2-3; D is uncertain. Germline loops: CDR1 GTSNPN, CDR2 SVGIG (reference sequence). With 0 bases removed from V and 6 bases from J, the gap between germline ends came to 7 bases. The CDR3 covers 12 residues. CDR3 protein: CAWSVQVDTQYF. The CDR3 nucleotides are TGTGCCTGGAGTGTACAAGTGGATACGCAGTATTTT.

In its sample, this clonotype was seen many times. The chain recombines TRBV5-1 with TRBJ2-1; maybe TRBD2 (5 bases). This CDR3 has 16 residues. CDR1 is SGHRS, CDR2 YFSETQ, per germline. The V and J ends lost 2 bases and 1 base respectively, with 13 bases between them. Written as DNA, the CDR3 is TGCGCCAGCAGCTTTAGAAATCCGGGATCCTACAATGAGCAGTTCTTC. Translation gives CASSFRNPGSYNEQFF.

The chain joins TRBV5-1 to TRBJ2-5, with D hard to call. V gave up 2 bases and J gave up 2 bases, with 16 bases separating them. The CDR3 is 16 residues long. Germline assignment: CDR1 SGHRS and CDR2 YFSETQ. The CDR3 loop reads CASSFVFGSTQETQYF. CDR3 nucleotide sequence: TGCGCCAGCAGCTTTGTTTTTGGCTCAACACAAGAGACCCAGTACTTC.

This clonotype was observed at least ten times. V gene TRBV27 combines with J gene TRBJ1-1, with 7 bases matching TRBD1. The CDR3 has 15 amino acids. V was pared by 2 bases and J by 3 bases, with 6 bases of the junction left unmatched. From germline, CDR1 is MNHEY and CDR2 SMNVEV (reference sequence). The CDR3 bases are TGTGCCAGCAGTTTAGCAACCACAGGGGACACTGAAGCTTTCTTT. As protein: CASSLATTGDTEAFF.

This clonotype was seen many times. The genes are TRBV28 and TRBJ2-7; D might be TRBD1 (5 bases). The CDR3 sequence is 12 residues long. Looked up from germline, CDR1 is MDHEN and CDR2 is SYDVKM. V was trimmed by 4 bases and J by 6 bases, leaving 10 bases between them. The CDR3 reads CASSSNRREQYF. The CDR3 bases are TGTGCCAGCAGTTCGAACAGGCGCGAGCAGTACTTC.